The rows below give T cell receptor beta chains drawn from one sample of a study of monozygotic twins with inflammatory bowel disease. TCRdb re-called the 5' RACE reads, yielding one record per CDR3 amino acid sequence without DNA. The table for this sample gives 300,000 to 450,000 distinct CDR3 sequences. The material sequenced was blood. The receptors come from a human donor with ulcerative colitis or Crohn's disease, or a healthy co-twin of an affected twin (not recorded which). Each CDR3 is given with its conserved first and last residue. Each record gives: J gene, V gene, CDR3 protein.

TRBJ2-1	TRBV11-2	CASSSRGGTGTYNEQFF
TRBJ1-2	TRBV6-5	CASSYSTGEIGYGYTF
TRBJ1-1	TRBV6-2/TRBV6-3	CASKRGRNTEAFF
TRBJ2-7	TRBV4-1	CASSLTSSAESTYEQYF
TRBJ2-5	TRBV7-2	CASSLPGLAGDLKETQYF
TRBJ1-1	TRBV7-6	CASSLAGRGTTEAFF
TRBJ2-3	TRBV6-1	CASSEPDRADTQYF
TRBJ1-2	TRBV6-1	CASSADRNYGYTF
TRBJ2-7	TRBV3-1	CASSQVPGADYEQYF
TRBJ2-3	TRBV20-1	CSARDDFSQYF
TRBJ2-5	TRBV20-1	CSALPQTEQETQYF
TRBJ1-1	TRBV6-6	CASSYSERNTEAFF
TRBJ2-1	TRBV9	CASSEKSGYSSYNEQFF